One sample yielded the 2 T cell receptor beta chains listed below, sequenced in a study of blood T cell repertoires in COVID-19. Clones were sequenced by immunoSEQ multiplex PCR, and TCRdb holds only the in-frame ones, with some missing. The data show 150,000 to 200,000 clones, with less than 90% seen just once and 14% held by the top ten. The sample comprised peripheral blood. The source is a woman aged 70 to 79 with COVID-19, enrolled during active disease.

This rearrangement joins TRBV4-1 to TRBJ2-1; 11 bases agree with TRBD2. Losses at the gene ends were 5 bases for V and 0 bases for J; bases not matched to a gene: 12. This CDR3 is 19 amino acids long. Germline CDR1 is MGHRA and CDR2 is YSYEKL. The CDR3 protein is CASSGGVVAGGSSYNEQFF. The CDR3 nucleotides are TGCGCCAGCAGCGGAGGAGTAGTAGCGGGGGGGAGCTCCTACAATGAGCAGTTCTTC.

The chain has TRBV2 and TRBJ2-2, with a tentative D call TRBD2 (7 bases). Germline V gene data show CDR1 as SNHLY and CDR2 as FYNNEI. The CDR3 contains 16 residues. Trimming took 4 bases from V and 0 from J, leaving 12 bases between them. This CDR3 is CASSAGGFANTGELFF. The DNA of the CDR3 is TGTGCCAGCAGTGCGGGGGGCTTCGCGAACACCGGGGAGCTGTTTTTT.